Reported below is one TCR beta chain. Its cognate antigen is unknown. Germline loops: CDR1 GTSNPN, CDR2 SVGIG (reference sequence). The V end was cut by 5 bases, the J end by 4 bases, with 17 bases between. The length of the CDR3 is 15 residues. Starting from about 470 ng of total RNA, TCR libraries were made with linear amplification. TCRdb re-derived calls from the reads in MiXCR, one entry per CDR3 protein. The data show 150,000 to 200,000 distinct CDR3 sequences, about 70% seen once. The data originate from a study of healthy donors' naive CD4 and CD8 T cells. Notes on the study in general: Most V and J genes were reportedly biased between naive CD4+ and CD8+ cells. Negatively charged CDR3s marked CD8+ lineage; positively charged CDR3s marked CD4+ lineage. Chains were not paired, since alpha and beta were sequenced in bulk.

The chain joins TRBV30 to TRBJ2-2, with TRBD2 as a possible D gene (5 bases). Material for sequencing was naive CD4+ and CD8+ T cells sorted from blood, pooled from several donors. The clonotype comes from a pool of human donors in good health; the sample pools cells from several healthy donors. The CDR3: CAWGRWEHATGELFF. The CDR3 DNA reads as TGTGCCTGGGGCAGATGGGAGCATGCCACCGGGGAGCTGTTTTTT.